Listed below are T cell receptor beta chains from one sample, sequenced in a study of PD-L1 blockade in urothelial cancer. Assay: immunoSEQ multiplex PCR; the TCRdb copy retains only in-frame clones and omits some. The data hold more than 60,000 clones, with about nine tenths observed a single time. The material was PBMCs, obtained around atezolizumab (anti-PD-L1) treatment. The origin of the receptors is a man aged 55 to 69 with urothelial cancer. Each CDR3 is given with its conserved first and last residue. D genes are given only for firm matches. Not all rows give a size; the values are once, few, many and, for expanded clones, a class.

J: TRBJ1-2
size: -
D: -
V: TRBV28
CDR3: CASSSNYGYTF
DNA: TGTGCCAGCAGCAGTAACTATGGCTACACCTTC

J: TRBJ1-6
size: -
D: -
V: TRBV5-1
CDR3: CASSWNSAGSPLHF
DNA: TGCGCCAGCAGCTGGAACTCAGCGGGTTCACCCCTCCACTTT

J: TRBJ2-3
size: -
D: TRBD2
V: TRBV19
CDR3: CASSSLAGDTDTQYF
DNA: TGTGCCAGTAGTAGTCTAGCGGGGGACACAGATACGCAGTATTTT

J: TRBJ2-5
size: once
D: TRBD2
V: TRBV27
CDR3: CASSSPAGGQETQYF
DNA: TGTGCCAGCAGTTCTCCGGCGGGAGGGCAAGAGACCCAGTACTTC

J: TRBJ2-7
size: -
D: -
V: TRBV30
CDR3: CAGLLGRGIYEQYF
DNA: TGTGCCGGACTTTTGGGACGGGGGATCTACGAGCAGTACTTC

J: TRBJ1-1
size: few
D: -
V: TRBV7-9
CDR3: CASSFSRQRNTEAFF
DNA: TGTGCCAGCAGCTTCTCACGACAGAGGAACACTGAAGCTTTCTTT

J: TRBJ1-2
size: once
D: -
V: TRBV21-1
CDR3: CASSKVEGAVGYGYTF
DNA: TGTGCCAGCAGCAAAGTTGAAGGGGCGGTTGGCTATGGCTACACCTTC

J: TRBJ1-6
size: -
D: -
V: TRBV18
CDR3: CASSPGQTGGPPLHF
DNA: TGTGCCAGCTCACCAGGGCAGACAGGTGGTCCACCCCTCCACTTT

J: TRBJ2-1
size: -
D: TRBD2
V: TRBV18
CDR3: CASSPSRGLVSSGDEQFF
DNA: TGTGCCAGCTCACCATCTCGGGGACTAGTGTCGTCCGGGGATGAGCAGTTCTTC

J: TRBJ2-1
size: -
D: TRBD1
V: TRBV27
CDR3: CASSLFFLRTGDSYNEQFF
DNA: TGTGCCAGCAGTTTATTTTTTCTTAGGACAGGGGATTCCTACAATGAGCAGTTCTTC